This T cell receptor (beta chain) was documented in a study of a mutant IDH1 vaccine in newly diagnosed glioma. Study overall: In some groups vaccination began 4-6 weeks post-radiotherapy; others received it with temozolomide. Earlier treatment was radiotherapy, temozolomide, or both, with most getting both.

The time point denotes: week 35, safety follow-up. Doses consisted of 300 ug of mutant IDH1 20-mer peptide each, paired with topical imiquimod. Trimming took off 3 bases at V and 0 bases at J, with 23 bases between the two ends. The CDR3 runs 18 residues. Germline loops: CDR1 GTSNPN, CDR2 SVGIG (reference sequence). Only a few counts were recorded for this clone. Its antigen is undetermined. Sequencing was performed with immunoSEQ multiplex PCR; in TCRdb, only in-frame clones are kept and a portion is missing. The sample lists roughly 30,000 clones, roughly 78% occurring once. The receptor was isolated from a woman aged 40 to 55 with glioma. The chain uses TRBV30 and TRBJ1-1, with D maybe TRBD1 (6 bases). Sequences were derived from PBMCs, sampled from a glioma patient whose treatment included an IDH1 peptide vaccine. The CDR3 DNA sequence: TGTGCCTGGAGGGGAGGGGGGCCGGTTCTTACCATGAACACTGAAGCTTTCTTT. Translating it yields CAWRGGGPVLTMNTEAFF. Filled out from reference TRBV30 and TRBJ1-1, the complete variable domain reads SQTIHQWPATLVQPVGSPLSLECTVEGTSNPNLYWYRQAAGRGLQLLFYSVGIGQISSEVPQNLSASRPQDRQFILSSKKLLLSDSGFYLCAWRGGGPVLTMNTEAFFGQGTRLTVV.